This T cell receptor (beta chain) stems from a study of T-cell reconstitution after alpha-beta-depleted transplantation in children. General observations from the study: About two months after transplant, alpha-beta T cells reportedly came from several hundred expanded graft clones.

Many counts were recorded for this clonotype. The antigen remains undetermined. CDR1 is MDHEN and CDR2 is SYDVKM in the germline V gene. Trimming took 11 bases from V and 5 from J, leaving 19 bases between them. The CDR3 extends over 13 amino acids. The TCRbeta library incorporated unique molecular identifiers. One entry per CDR3 protein results from TCRdb running MiXCR on the PCR reads. The table shows fewer than 450,000 distinct CDR3 sequences, with about a sixth occurring only once. Sequencing used PBMCs, mostly from graft donor cells, obtained 360 days after TCRalphabeta/CD19-depleted stem cell transplant. The V gene is TRBV28, the J gene TRBJ2-7; D may match TRBD1 or TRBD2 (6 bases each). The TCR comes from a male patient aged 2-10 years who had a stem cell transplant for acute lymphoblastic leukemia, so the T cells may come from the graft donor. The DNA for the CDR3 is TGTGCCGGGTCACGAGGGGGGCTCAACGAGCAGTACTTC. Encoded protein: CAGSRGGLNEQYF.